The 3 T cell receptor beta chains listed next were all sequenced from one sample in a study of T-cell reconstitution after alpha-beta-depleted transplantation in children (dated by TCRdb to 2016 to 2018). The method behind the library was PCR. Data came from an Illumina HiSeq 2500. To normalize quantification of the TCRbeta repertoire, the TCR libraries were built with molecular barcoding that relied on unique molecular identifiers. TCRdb passed the public sequencing reads through fastp at Q25 and MiXCR, retaining productive beta sequences. Each entry is one CDR3 protein sequence, shown with its most common DNA and genes. This sample comprises about 58,000 distinct CDR3 sequences, roughly 45% of them detected only once. Clones ranked in the top ten supply roughly 98% of the sample. In the paper's terms, the treatment or condition label means: allogeneic hematopoietic cell transplantation with graft depleted of TCRalphabeta T cells and CD19 B cells.

This specimen was PBMCs, mostly from graft donor cells, taken 360 days after TCRalphabeta/CD19-depleted stem cell transplant. The receptors derive from a male patient younger than 18 who had a stem cell transplant for acute lymphoblastic leukemia, so the T cells may come from the graft donor.

This clonotype showed up just a few times. The rearrangement uses TRBV19 and TRBJ1-6, with D tentatively TRBD1 (6 bases). Per the germline V gene, CDR1 is LNHDA and CDR2 is SQIVND (reference sequence). Trimming stripped 5 bases from V and 2 bases from J, with 10 bases between. This CDR3 is built from 15 residues. CDR3 sequence: CASSAGQPYNSPLHF. In nucleotides, the CDR3 is TGTGCCAGTAGTGCCGGACAGCCCTATAATTCACCCCTCCACTTT.

This clonotype was detected ten times or more. The V gene is TRBV7-2, the J gene TRBJ2-3; D remains unclear. Germline V gene data show CDR1 as SGHTA and CDR2 as FQGNSA. CDR3 size: 14 residues. The ends were cut back, 3 bases at V and 1 base at J, with 8 bases in the middle. CDR3 coding DNA: TGTGCCAGCAGCTTCTTCGAGGGCACAGATACGCAGTATTTT. Protein sequence: CASSFFEGTDTQYF.

V is TRBV5-1 and J is TRBJ2-3, with D unresolved. The CDR3 has 15 residues. V was shortened by 5 bases and J by 2 bases, with 15 bases between the two germline ends. Germline V lookup: CDR1 SGHRS, CDR2 YFSETQ. The CDR3 coding sequence is TGCGCCAGCAGGAAAGGCCCGAGACACACAGATACGCAGTATTTT. Translation: CASRKGPRHTDTQYF.